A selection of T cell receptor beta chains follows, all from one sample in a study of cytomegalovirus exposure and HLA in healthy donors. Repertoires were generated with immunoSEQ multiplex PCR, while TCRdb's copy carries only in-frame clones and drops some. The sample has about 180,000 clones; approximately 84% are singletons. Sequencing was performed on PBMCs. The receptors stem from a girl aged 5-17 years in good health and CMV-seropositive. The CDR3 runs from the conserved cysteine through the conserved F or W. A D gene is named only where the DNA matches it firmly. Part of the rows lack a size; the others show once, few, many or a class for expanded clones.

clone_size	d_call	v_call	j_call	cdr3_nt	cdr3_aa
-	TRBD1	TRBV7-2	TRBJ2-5	TGTGCCAGCAGCTTAGACAGGGGGAGAGAGACCCAGTACTTC	CASSLDRGRETQYF
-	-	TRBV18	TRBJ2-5	TGTGCCAGCTCACCGTCCCGGGAGACCCAGTACTTC	CASSPSRETQYF
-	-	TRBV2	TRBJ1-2	TGTGCCAGCCTAGCGATAGGGGGCTACACCTTC	CASLAIGGYTF
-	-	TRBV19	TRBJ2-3	TGTGCCAGTAGCCAGGGGTCCACTAGCGCGAGCACAGATACGCAGTATTTT	CASSQGSTSASTDTQYF
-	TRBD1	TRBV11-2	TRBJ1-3	TGTGCCAGCAGCATTGGACAGGGCGAGCGCGTAAACTCTGGAAACACCATATATTTT	CASSIGQGERVNSGNTIYF
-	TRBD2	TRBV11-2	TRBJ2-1	TGTGCCAGCAGCGAAACTAGCGGGAATTACAATGAGCAGTTCTTC	CASSETSGNYNEQFF
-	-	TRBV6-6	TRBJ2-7	TGTGCCAGCAGTTACTCAATCCAGGGAAACTACGAGCAGTACTTC	CASSYSIQGNYEQYF
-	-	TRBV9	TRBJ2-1	TGTGCCAGCAGCATCTGGGGCGATAAGATGAATGAGCAGTTCTTC	CASSIWGDKMNEQFF
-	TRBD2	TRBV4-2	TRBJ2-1	TGTGCCAGCAGCCAAGGTATCGGACTAGCGGACAATGAGCAGTTCTTC	CASSQGIGLADNEQFF
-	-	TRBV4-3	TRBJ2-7	TGCGCCAGCAGCCAAGTGAGGAGCGAGCAGTACTTC	CASSQVRSEQYF
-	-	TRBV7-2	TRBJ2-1	TGTGCCAGCAGCTTAGTGCGGCGGGAACCCTACAATGAGCAGTTCTTC	CASSLVRREPYNEQFF
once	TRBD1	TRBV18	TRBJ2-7	TGTGCCAGCTCACCACAGGACAGGGCCGAGCAGTACTTC	CASSPQDRAEQYF
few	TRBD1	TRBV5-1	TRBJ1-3	TGCGCCAGCAGCTTGACAGGGGGGATGTTAGGAAACACCATATATTTT	CASSLTGGMLGNTIYF
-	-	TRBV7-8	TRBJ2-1	TGTGCCAGCAGCTTAGGACTGCTAAATGAGCAGTTCTTC	CASSLGLLNEQFF
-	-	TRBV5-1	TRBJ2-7	TGCGCCAGCAACCGCGGATCGGGGGGCGACTACGAGCAGTACTTC	CASNRGSGGDYEQYF
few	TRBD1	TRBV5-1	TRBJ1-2	TGCGCCAGCGGAATTACAGGGGCCGGGGGCTATGGCTACACCTTC	CASGITGAGGYGYTF
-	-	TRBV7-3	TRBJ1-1	TGTGCCAGCAAACGGACACCGAACACTGAAGCTTTCTTT	CASKRTPNTEAFF
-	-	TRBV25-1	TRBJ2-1	TGTGCCAGCAGTGAAAAGGCAGGCCTACCAAACAATGAGCAGTTCTTC	CASSEKAGLPNNEQFF
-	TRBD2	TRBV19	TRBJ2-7	TGTGCCAGTAGTAGGAATAGCGGGAGCCCCAGGACCGAGCAGTACTTC	CASSRNSGSPRTEQYF
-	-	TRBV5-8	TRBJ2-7	TGTGCCAGCAGCTTGCCCGGGGGCTACGAGCAGTACTTC	CASSLPGGYEQYF
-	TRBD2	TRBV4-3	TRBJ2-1	TGCGCCAGCAGCCTACCTCCAGCGGGAAGCTCCTACAATGAGCAGTTCTTC	CASSLPPAGSSYNEQFF
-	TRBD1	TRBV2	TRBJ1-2	TGTGCCAGCAGTGTACGGGACAGCTTCTATGGCTACACCTTC	CASSVRDSFYGYTF
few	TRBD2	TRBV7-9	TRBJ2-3	TGTGCCAGCAGCTCAGCCCTAGCGGGATCAACAGATACGCAGTATTTT	CASSSALAGSTDTQYF
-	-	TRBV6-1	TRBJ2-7	TGTGCCAGCAGTGCTCCTTTTATCGGCGAGCAGTACTTC	CASSAPFIGEQYF
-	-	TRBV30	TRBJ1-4	TGTGCCTGGAGTGTACGGGGTGAAAAACTGTTTTTT	CAWSVRGEKLFF
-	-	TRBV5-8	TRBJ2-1	TGTGCCAGCAGCACTGACTGGAGCTCCTACAATGAGCAGTTCTTC	CASSTDWSSYNEQFF
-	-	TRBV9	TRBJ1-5	TGTGCCAGCAGCGTAGGTCCGGCCGCAGGACCCCAGCATTTT	CASSVGPAAGPQHF
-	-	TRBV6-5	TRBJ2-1	TGTGCCAGCAGTTACGGCCCAAGCTCCTACAATGAGCAGTTCTTC	CASSYGPSSYNEQFF
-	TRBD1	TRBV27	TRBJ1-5	TGTGCCAGCAGCTTAGACAGGGGTCGGCAGCCCCAGCATTTT	CASSLDRGRQPQHF
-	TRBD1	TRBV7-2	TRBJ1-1	TGTGCCAGCAGCCTAGGGGACAGGGGGCGGGACACTGAAGCTTTCTTT	CASSLGDRGRDTEAFF
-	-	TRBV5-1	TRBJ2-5	TGCGCCAGCAGCTTTTCAGGGGTTCAAGAGACCCAGTACTTC	CASSFSGVQETQYF
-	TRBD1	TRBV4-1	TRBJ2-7	TGCGCCAGCAGCCAATTAGGGGACAGGGTCGATGAGTCGACTTTATACGAGCAGTACTTC	CASSQLGDRVDESTLYEQYF
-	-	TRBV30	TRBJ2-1	TGTGCCTGGAGTGTACGGGTCAATGAGCAGTTCTTC	CAWSVRVNEQFF
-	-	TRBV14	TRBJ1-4	TGTGCCAGCAGCCCCCTAGGGGCGTTAAGTGAAAAACTGTTTTTT	CASSPLGALSEKLFF
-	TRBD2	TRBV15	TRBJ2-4	TGTGCCACCAGCCGGGGGGGAACAGCCAAAAACATTCAGTACTTC	CATSRGGTAKNIQYF
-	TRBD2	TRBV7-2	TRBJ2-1	TGTGCCAGCAGCTTCGTTACTAGCGGGAGGGTCTATGAGCAGTTCTTC	CASSFVTSGRVYEQFF
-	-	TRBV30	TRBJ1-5	TGTGCCTGGAGCGGGGGATCACGGGGTCAGCCCCAGCATTTT	CAWSGGSRGQPQHF
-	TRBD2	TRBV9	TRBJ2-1	TGTGCCAGCAGCGTTGGACTAGCTACGAGCCATGAGCAGTTCTTC	CASSVGLATSHEQFF
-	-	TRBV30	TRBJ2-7	TGTGCCTGGAGTGTCATGAGGGAGCAGTACTTC	CAWSVMREQYF
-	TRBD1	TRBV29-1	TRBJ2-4	TGCAGCGTTGAAGATCGGGACAGCCGTTTAGCCAAAAACATTCAGTACTTC	CSVEDRDSRLAKNIQYF
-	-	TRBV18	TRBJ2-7	TGTGCCAGCTCACCCTCGCGGCAGACCTACGAGCAGTACTTC	CASSPSRQTYEQYF
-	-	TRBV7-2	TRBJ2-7	TGTGCCAGCAGCTTAATCGGGGAACTTGTGTACGAGCAGTACTTC	CASSLIGELVYEQYF
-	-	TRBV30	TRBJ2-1	TGTGCCTGGACGGGAGAAAGAGATGAGCAGTTCTTC	CAWTGERDEQFF
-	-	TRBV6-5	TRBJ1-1	TGTGCCAGCAGTTACTCGACAGGTTATGAAGCTTTCTTT	CASSYSTGYEAFF
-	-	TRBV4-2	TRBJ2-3	TGTGCCAGCAGCCAAGATCTCGGGAGCGGCGATACGCAGTATTTT	CASSQDLGSGDTQYF
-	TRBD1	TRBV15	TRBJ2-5	TGTGCCACCAGCAGAGATCTGGGACAGTTGCAAGAGACCCAGTACTTC	CATSRDLGQLQETQYF
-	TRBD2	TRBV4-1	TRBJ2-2	TGCGCCAGCAGCCTCCTAGCGGGAGGGCCTAACGGGGAGCTGTTTTTT	CASSLLAGGPNGELFF
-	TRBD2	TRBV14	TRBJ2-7	TGTGCCAGCAGCCCTCCTCCGGGACTAGCAATCGGGTACTACGAGCAGTACTTC	CASSPPPGLAIGYYEQYF
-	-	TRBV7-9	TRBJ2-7	TGTGCCAGCAGCTTAGGGGGGGTCTACGAGCAGTACTTC	CASSLGGVYEQYF
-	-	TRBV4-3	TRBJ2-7	TGCGCCAGCAGCCAAGGCGAGGGCGTACAACCCTACGAGCAGTACTTC	CASSQGEGVQPYEQYF
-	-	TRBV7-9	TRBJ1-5	TGTGCCAGCAGCTTAGGGGCTCAGCCCCAGCATTTT	CASSLGAQPQHF
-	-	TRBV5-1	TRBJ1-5	TGCGCCAGCAGCTTGGTAAGCAATCAGCCCCAGCATTTT	CASSLVSNQPQHF
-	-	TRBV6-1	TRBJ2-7	TGTGCCAGCAGTGAATTACAGATCGAGGGGCAGTACTTC	CASSELQIEGQYF
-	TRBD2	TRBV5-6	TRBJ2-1	TGTGCCAGCAGCTTTGGGACTAGCTCCTACAATGAGCAGTTCTTC	CASSFGTSSYNEQFF